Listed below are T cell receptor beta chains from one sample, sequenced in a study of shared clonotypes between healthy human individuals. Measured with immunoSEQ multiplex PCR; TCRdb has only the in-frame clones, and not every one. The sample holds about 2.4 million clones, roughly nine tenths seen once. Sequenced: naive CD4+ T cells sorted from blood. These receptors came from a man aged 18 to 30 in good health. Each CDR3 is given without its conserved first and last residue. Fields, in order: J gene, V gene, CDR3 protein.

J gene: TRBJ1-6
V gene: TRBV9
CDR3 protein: ASSVAQDRENSPLH

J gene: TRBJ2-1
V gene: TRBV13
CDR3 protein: ASSLGPSRGYNEQF

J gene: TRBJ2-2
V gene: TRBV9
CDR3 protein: ASSTGRLAGGLNTGELF

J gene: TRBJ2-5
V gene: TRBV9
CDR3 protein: ASSAGPLSETQY

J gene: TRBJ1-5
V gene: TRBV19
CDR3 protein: ASSPAVGQPQH

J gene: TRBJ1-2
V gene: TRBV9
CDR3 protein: ASSVADRAGYT

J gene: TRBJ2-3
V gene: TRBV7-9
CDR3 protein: ASSPRSVSTDTQY

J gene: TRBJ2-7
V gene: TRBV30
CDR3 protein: ACRLAGRYEQY

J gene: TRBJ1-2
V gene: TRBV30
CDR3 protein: AWSAQRLTGVYGYT

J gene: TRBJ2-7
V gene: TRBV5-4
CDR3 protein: ASSLAPGQGIYEQY

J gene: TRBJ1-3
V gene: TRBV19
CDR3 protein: ASSILQGAGNTIY

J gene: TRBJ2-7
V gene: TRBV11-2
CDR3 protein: ASRYTGTLAYEQY

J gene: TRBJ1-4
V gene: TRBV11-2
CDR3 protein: ASSAWGGEKLF

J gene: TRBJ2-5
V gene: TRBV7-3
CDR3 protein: ASSFRQGETQY

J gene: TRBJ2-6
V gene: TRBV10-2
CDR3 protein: ASSSGPHSGANVLT

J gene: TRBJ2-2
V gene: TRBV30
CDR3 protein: AWNGGPNTGELF

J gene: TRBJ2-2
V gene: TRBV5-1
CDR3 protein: ASSWTSAENTGELF

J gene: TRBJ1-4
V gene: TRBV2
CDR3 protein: ASTRGEKLF

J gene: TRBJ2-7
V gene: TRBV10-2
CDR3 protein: ASSDLAGVYEQY

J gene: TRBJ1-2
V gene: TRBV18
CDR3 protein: ASSEGLPRGYT

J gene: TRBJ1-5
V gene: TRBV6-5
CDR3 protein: ASSYLRNQPQH

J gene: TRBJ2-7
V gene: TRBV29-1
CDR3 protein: SVEDPRGRNLYEQY

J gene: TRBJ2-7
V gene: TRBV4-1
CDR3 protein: ASSDYRNPSPFEQY

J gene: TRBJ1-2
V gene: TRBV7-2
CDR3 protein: ASSVGTVYGYT

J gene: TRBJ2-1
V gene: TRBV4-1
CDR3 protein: ASSQFPGLAGPYNEQF

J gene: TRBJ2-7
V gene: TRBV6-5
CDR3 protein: ASSYSPDSYEQY

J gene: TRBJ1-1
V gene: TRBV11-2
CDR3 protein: ASSLAGGTEAF

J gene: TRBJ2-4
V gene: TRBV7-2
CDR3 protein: ASSPPSKNIQY

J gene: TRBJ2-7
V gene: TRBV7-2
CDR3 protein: ASSFPSYEQY

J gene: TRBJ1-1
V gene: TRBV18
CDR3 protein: ASSPMRGARTEAF

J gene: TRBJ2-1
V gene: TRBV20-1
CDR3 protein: SAKAGNEQF

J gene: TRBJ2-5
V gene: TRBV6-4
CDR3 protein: ASRPGFGGPETQY

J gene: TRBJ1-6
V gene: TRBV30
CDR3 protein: AWSGRGSPLH

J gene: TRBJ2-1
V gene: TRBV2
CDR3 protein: AAPLPGQDNEQF

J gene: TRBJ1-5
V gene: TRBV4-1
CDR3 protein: ASSGDGTDNQPQH

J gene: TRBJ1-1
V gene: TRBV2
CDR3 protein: ASSQGWEAEAF

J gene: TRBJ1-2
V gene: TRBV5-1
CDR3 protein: ASSIQGGDGYT

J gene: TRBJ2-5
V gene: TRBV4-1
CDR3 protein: ASSQDGTATQETQY

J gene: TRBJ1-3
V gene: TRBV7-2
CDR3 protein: ASSFKGSGNTIY

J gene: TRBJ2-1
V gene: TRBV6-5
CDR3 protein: ASSFPSREQF

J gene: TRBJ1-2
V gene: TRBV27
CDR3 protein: ASSLRGAGGSGYT

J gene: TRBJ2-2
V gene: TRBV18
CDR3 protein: ASSPAGTEGTGELF

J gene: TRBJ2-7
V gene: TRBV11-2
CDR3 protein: ASSLKAAHRDEQY

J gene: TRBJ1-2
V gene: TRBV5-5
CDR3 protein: ASSHPGQGYGYT

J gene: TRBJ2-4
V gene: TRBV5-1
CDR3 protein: ASSLGRENIQY

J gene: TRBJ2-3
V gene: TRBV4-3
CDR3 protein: ASSQDRPDTQY

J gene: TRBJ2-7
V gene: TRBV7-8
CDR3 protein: ASSLAPGQGRSEQY

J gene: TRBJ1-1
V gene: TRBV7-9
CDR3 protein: ASTKSVGSEGTEAF

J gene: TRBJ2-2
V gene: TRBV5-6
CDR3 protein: ASSSPGTGELF

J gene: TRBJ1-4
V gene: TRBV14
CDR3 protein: ASSHGGEKLF

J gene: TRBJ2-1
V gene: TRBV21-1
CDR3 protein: ASSKSTGWGNGEQF

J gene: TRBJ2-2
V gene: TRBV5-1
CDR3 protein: ASSSTLAGGDTGELF

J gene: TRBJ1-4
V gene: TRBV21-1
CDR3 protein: ASHGTGQVGEKLF

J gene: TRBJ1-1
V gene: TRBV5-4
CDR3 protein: ASSLLNSQGAF

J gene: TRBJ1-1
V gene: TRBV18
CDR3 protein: ASSPGRDTEAF

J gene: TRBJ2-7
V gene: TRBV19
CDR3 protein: ASSEQGPPYEQY

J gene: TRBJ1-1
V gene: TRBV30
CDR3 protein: AWSGPGATEAF

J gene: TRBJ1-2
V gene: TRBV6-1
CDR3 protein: ASSVGQAYYGYT